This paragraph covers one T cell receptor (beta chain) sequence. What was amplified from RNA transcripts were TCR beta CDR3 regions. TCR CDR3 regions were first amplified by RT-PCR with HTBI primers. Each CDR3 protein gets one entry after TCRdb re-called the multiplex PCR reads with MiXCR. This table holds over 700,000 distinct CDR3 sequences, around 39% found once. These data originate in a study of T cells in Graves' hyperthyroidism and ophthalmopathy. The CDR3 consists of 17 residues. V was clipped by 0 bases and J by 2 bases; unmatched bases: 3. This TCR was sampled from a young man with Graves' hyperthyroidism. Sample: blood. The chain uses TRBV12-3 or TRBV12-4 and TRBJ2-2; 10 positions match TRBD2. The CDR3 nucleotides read TGTGCCAGCAGTTTAGCTTGGACTAGCGGTAACACCGGGGAGCTGTTTTTT. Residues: CASSLAWTSGNTGELFF.